The clone carrying this T cell receptor beta chain was found once. The method was immunoSEQ multiplex PCR; TCRdb's version includes in-frame clones alone and lacks a portion of them. The data contain around 450,000 clones, about 90% of them seen just once; the ten biggest clones take up 0.6%. Recruitment covered about two dozen US areas and drew participants whose ages spanned roughly 18 to 95 years. Grouping used clinical history reported by participants in a survey and questionnaire. This entry is derived from a study of blood T cell repertoires in COVID-19. Study context: COVID-19 samples from acute and convalescent phases originated in the United States, Italy and Spain.

The CDR3 runs 13 residues. With 3 bases removed from V and 5 bases from J, the gap between germline ends came to 10 bases. This chain links TRBV12-3 or TRBV12-4 with TRBJ1-1, with D possibly TRBD1 on 6 matching bases. This TCR came from a man younger than 35 who had recovered from COVID-19. Sequencing was performed on PBMCs or T cells enriched from blood (not recorded which). The CDR3 DNA reads TGTGCCAGCAGTTTCCTACAGGGTACTGAAGCTTTCTTT. Residues: CASSFLQGTEAFF.